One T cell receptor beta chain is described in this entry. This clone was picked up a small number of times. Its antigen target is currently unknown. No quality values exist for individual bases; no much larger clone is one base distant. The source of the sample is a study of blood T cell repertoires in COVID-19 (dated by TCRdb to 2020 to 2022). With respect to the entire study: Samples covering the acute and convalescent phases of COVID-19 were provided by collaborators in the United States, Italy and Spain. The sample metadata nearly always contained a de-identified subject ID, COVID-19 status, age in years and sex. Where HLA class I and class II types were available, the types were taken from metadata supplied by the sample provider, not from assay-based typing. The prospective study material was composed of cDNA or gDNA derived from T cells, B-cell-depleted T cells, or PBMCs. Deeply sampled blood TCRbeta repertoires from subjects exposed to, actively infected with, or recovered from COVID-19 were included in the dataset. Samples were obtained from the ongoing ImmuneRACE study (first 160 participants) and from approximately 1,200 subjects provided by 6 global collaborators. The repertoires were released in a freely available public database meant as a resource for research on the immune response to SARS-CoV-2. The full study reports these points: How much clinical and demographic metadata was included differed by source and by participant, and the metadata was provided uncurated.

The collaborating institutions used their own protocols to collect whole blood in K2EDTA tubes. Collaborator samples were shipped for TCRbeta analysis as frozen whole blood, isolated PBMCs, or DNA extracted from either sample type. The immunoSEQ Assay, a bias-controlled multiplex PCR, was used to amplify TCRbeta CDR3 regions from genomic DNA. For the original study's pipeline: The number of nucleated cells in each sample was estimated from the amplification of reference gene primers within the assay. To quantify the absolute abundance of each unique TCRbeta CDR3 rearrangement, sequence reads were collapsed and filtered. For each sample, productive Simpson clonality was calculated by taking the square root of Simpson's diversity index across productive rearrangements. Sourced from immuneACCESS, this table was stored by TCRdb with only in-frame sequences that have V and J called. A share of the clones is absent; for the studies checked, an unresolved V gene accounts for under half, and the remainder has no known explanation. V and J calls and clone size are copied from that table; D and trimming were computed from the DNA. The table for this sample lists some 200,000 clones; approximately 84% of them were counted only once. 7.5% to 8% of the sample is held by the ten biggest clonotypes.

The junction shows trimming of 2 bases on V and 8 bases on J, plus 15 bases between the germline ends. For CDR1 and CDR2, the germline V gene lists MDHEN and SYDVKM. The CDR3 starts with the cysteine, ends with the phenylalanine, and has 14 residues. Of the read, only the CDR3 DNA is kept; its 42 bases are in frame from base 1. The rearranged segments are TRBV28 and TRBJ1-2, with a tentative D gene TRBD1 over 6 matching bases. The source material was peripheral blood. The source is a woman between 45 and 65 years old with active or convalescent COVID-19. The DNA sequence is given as TGTGCCAGCAGTTTAGGGACACTTGCTATGGGCTACACCTTC. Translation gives CASSLGTLAMGYTF.